This T cell receptor beta chain appears in the sequencing data of a study of PD-1 blockade in classical Hodgkin lymphoma (TCRdb year 2020). Concerning the study at large: Nivolumab dosing was 3 mg/kg intravenously every 2 weeks, continuing until either disease progression or unacceptable toxicity. The study used CyTOF and TCR beta sequencing to define a peripheral blood immune signature of response to PD-1 blockade in classical Hodgkin lymphoma.

On this clone: Its antigen is still unknown. The input lacks base qualities; no much larger clone sits a single base away.

Spanning cysteine to phenylalanine, the CDR3 consists of 14 amino acids. Of the read, only the CDR3 DNA is kept; its 42 bases are in frame from base 1. The germline V gene (reference sequence) gives CDR1 as LNHDA and CDR2 as SQIVND. Germline trimming amounts to 8 bases on V and 2 bases on J, with 5 as the count of junction bases outside the gene matches. The Qiagen DNeasy kit was used to extract genomic DNA from unsorted PBMCs and from the negatively selected CD4+ and CD8+ fractions. Amplification of TCR beta CDR3 regions was done by immunoSEQ multiplex PCR with primers that anneal to V and J segments. A synthetic immune receptor repertoire was used to minimize amplification bias, and any residual bias was removed computationally once sequencing was done. In the authors' own workflow: Repertoire diversity was quantified as the Shannon entropy index using custom Python scripts. Unsorted, CD4+ and CD8+ repertoires were analyzed separately, except for combined analyses in which CD4+ and CD8+ sequences were merged in silico. Clonal expansion was defined as at least a 2-fold frequency increase after treatment relative to C1D1, with a pseudocount of 0.5 for undetected baseline clones. Singleton clones were defined as clones with 0 or 1 copy at C1D1, and non-singleton clones were defined as clones with 2 or more copies. Clones expanded in unsorted samples were labelled as CD4+, CD8+ or unknown by matching protein sequences in sorted samples from the same patient. Wilcoxon tests on paired samples were used to test diversity changes from C1D1 to C4D1. The source is immuneACCESS, and TCRdb retained only in-frame sequences with V and J called. Part of the clones is not carried over; for the studies checked, unresolved V genes explain less than half of this, and the remainder is unexplained. V and J calls and clone size come straight from that table; D and trimming were deduced from the DNA. Present in this sample are 50,000 or so clones, approximately 86% of which were seen just once. About 6.7% of the sample is held by the ten biggest clonotypes.

Overall study outcomes, separate from this receptor: Trial patients with a complete response had baseline diversity similar to that of newly diagnosed patients, while partial responders and progressors had significantly lower diversity. Newly diagnosed patients were reported to have lower baseline TCR diversity than healthy donors, and relapsed/refractory patients were reported to have lower baseline TCR diversity still. Lower diversity was observed in patients in whom nivolumab was started less than 1 year after ASCT, and these patients were excluded from later analyses so that confounding by immune reconstitution would be avoided. A significant rise by C4D1 was seen in CD4+ but not CD8+ TCR diversity (p=0.0027 vs p=0.16), with the rise being most apparent in complete responders (p=0.02). The study was restricted to a single clinical trial cohort, and the causes of repertoire differences, possibly disease activity or prior therapy, were left undefined.

This specimen's time point label, per the study, means: cycle 4 day 1 (C4D1), after around six weeks of nivolumab. Relapse after autologous stem cell transplantation had occurred in all trial patients, and cohorts A, B and C were distinguished by prior brentuximab vedotin exposure. A total of under 70 patients with relapsed/refractory classical Hodgkin lymphoma made up the trial cohort, and each patient's best overall response was complete response, partial response or progressive disease. In the multi-cohort phase II CheckMate 205 trial, trial patients received single-agent nivolumab. Best overall response was determined by an independent review committee according to the 2007 International Working Group response criteria. PBMCs from the trial were collected at three points: immediately before nivolumab initiation (C1D1), and during therapy at cycle 2 day 1 and cycle 4 day 1. After peripheral blood was drawn into 8 mL Vacutainer Cell Preparation Tubes, PBMCs were isolated by centrifugation and then cryopreserved.

Sample: peripheral blood mononuclear cells (PBMCs), taken before the fourth cycle of nivolumab. The TCR sequence derives from a human donor with classical Hodgkin lymphoma. Recombination joined TRBV19 with TRBJ2-3; TRBD1 lines up with 9 middle nucleotides. The nucleotides read TGTGCCAGTCTGGACAGGGGAAACACAGATACGCAGTATTTT. The resulting protein is CASLDRGNTDTQYF.